The 6 T cell receptor beta chains reported below all come from one sample, sequenced in a study of blood T cell repertoires in COVID-19. Using immunoSEQ multiplex PCR, the repertoire was profiled, and TCRdb retains in-frame clones only, with some absent. Of about 160,000 clones in the sample, 85% to 95% were seen once. The sample taken for sequencing was peripheral blood. These receptors originate from a woman in her forties or fifties with acute or convalescent COVID-19.

This clone was seen a handful of times. This chain links TRBV6-5 with TRBJ2-7; 12 bases map to TRBD2. From germline, CDR1 is MNHEY and CDR2 SVGAGI. This CDR3 has 16 residues. J gave up 2 bases and V 0 bases, and 2 bases lay outside the gene matches. The CDR3 loop reads CASSYSTSGGTYEQYF. The CDR3 DNA follows: TGTGCCAGCAGTTACTCTACTAGCGGGGGGACCTACGAGCAGTACTTC.

This clone is a singleton in its sample. The chain links TRBV5-1 to TRBJ2-7, with 9 bases lining up with TRBD2. The CDR3 is 15 amino acids. CDR1 SGHRS and CDR2 YFSETQ come from the germline V gene. J gave up 2 bases and V 1 base, and 4 bases lay outside the gene matches. CDR3 loop: CASSLSAGGTYEQYF. CDR3 nucleotides: TGCGCCAGCAGCTTGTCGGCGGGGGGGACCTACGAGCAGTACTTC.

This chain connects TRBV15 to TRBJ2-5; D perhaps matches TRBD2 (5 bases). V dropped 1 base and J dropped 2 bases, with 11 bases sitting between them. The germline CDR1 and CDR2 sequences are LNHNV and YYDKDF (reference sequence). The CDR3 contains 15 residues. CDR3 residues: CATSRAEGGQETQYF. The CDR3 nucleotides are TGTGCCACCAGCAGAGCTGAGGGTGGGCAAGAGACCCAGTACTTC.

This sequence joins TRBV12-5 and TRBJ2-3; 11 bases map to TRBD2. Germline-derived CDR1 and CDR2 are LGHNT and FRNRAP. The CDR3 is 17 residues long. Germline trimming cut 5 bases from V and 1 base from J; bases unmatched to any gene: 8. The CDR3 sequence: CASGAQLLAGGTDTQYF. Here the CDR3 DNA reads TGTGCTAGTGGTGCCCAATTACTAGCGGGGGGCACAGATACGCAGTATTTT.

This CDR3 is CASHGGGGWTEAFF. CDR3 coding DNA: TGTGCCAGTCACGGCGGGGGGGGCTGGACTGAAGCTTTCTTT. The chain combines TRBV7-2 with TRBJ1-1; perhaps TRBD1 as D (6 bases). V was pared by 9 bases and J by 5 bases, with 19 bases between. This CDR3 is built from 14 residues. Germline V lookup: CDR1 SGHTA, CDR2 FQGNSA.

The chain recombines TRBV24-1 with TRBJ1-5; D perhaps matches TRBD1 (5 bases). Germline V CDR1 and CDR2: KGHDR, SFDVKD. The CDR3 length is 15 residues. The germline V and J ends were trimmed by 6 bases and 0 bases, with 11 bases remaining between them. Here the CDR3 reads CATSPGRVSNQPQHF. The DNA for the CDR3 is TGTGCCACCAGTCCAGGGAGGGTTAGCAATCAGCCCCAGCATTTT.